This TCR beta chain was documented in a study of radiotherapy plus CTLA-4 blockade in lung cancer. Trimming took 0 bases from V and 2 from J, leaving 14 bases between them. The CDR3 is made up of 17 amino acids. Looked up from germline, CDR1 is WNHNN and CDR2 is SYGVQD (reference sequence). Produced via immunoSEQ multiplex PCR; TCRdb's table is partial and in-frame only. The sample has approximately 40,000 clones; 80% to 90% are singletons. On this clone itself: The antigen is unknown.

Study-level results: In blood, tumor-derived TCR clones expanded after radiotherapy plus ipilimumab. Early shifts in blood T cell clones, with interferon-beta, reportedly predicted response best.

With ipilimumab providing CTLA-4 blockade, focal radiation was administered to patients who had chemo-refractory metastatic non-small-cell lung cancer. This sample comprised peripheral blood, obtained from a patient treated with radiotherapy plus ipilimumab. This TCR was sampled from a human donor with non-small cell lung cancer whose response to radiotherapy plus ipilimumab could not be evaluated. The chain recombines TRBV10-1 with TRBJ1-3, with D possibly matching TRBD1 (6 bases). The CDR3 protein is CASSESRTEATGNTIYF. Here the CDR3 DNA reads TGCGCCAGCAGTGAGTCGAGGACAGAAGCGACTGGAAACACCATATATTTT.